The 8 T cell receptor beta chains reported below all come from one sample, sequenced in a study of radiotherapy plus CTLA-4 blockade in lung cancer. Repertoires were generated with immunoSEQ multiplex PCR, while TCRdb's copy carries only in-frame clones and drops some. The data contain roughly 45,000 clones, around 70% of them singletons. The sequenced sample was peripheral blood, obtained from a patient treated with radiotherapy plus ipilimumab. These receptors originate from a human donor with non-small cell lung cancer who had a partial response to radiotherapy plus ipilimumab.

V gene TRBV2 combines with J gene TRBJ2-1; D might be TRBD2 (6 bases). The length of the CDR3 is 15 residues. V lost 5 bases, J lost 4 bases, and 15 bases lay in between. The germline V gene has CDR1 SNHLY and CDR2 FYNNEI. The DNA for the CDR3 is TGTGCCAGCAGTAGCCGGGGGTTGGGATACAATGAGCAGTTCTTC. This sequence encodes CASSSRGLGYNEQFF.

The gene calls are TRBV6-5 and TRBJ1-6, with D maybe TRBD1 (6 bases). Germline V lookup: CDR1 MNHEY, CDR2 SVGAGI. The CDR3 is made up of 15 amino acids. Trimming removed 8 bases at V and 0 bases at J, with 11 bases between. CDR3 nucleotide sequence: TGTGCCAGCCGACAGGCCGGCTCCTATAATTCACCCCTCCACTTT. It codes for CASRQAGSYNSPLHF.

This clone occurred a few times. The genes are TRBV5-8 and TRBJ1-1; no firm D call. Trimming took 1 base from V and 4 from J, leaving 17 bases between them. The length of the CDR3 is 16 residues. The germline V gene has CDR1 SGHTS and CDR2 YDEGEE. For the CDR3, the DNA is TGTGCCAGCAGCTTGCCCCTCGGGTCGCAGCTCACTGAAGCTTTCTTT. Its translation: CASSLPLGSQLTEAFF.

This clone has just one count. This rearrangement joins TRBV5-4 to TRBJ2-5; possibly TRBD1 for D (6 bases). The CDR3 has 14 residues. From germline, CDR1 is SGHNT and CDR2 YYREEE (reference sequence). Deletions cut 7 bases from V and 5 bases from J, with 18 bases between. CDR3: CASSLRGTGETQYF. CDR3 sequence (DNA): TGTGCCAGCTCCCTAAGGGGGACGGGGGAGACCCAGTACTTC.

This clone was counted a few times. The rearrangement joins TRBV6-5 to TRBJ2-1, with TRBD1 identical over 10 bases. The CDR3 totals 13 residues. V lost 4 bases and J lost 9; bases outside the gene matches: 3. Germline V gene data show CDR1 as MNHEY and CDR2 as SVGAGI. The CDR3 DNA reads as TGTGCCAGCAGTTCCGGACAGGGGGGTGAGCAGTTCTTC. Amino acids: CASSSGQGGEQFF.

This clone showed up just a few times. The chain carries TRBV5-6 and TRBJ1-1, with D uncertain. The CDR3 contains 18 residues. V was clipped by 2 bases and J by 3 bases, with 23 bases between them. Germline CDR1 SGHDT, CDR2 YYEEEE. This CDR3 is CASSLSPRQRAWDTEAFF. In DNA form, the CDR3 reads TGTGCCAGCAGCTTATCTCCCCGGCAGAGGGCGTGGGACACTGAAGCTTTCTTT.

The genes are TRBV5-1 and TRBJ2-1; 8 nucleotides match TRBD2. With 3 bases clipped from V and 8 bases from J, the junction kept 16 bases outside the gene matches. Germline V lookup: CDR1 SGHRS, CDR2 YFSETQ. The CDR3 is 17 residues long. The DNA for the CDR3 is TGCGCCAGCAGCTCATCGTATGGGACTAGTGGGGTCTATGAGCAGTTCTTC. It encodes CASSSSYGTSGVYEQFF. Looking up the rest from reference TRBV5-1 and TRBJ2-1 gives the full variable domain: KAGVTQTPRYLIKTRGQQVTLSCSPISGHRSVSWYQQTPGQGLQFLFEYFSETQRNKGNFPGRFSGRQFSNSRSEMNVSTLELGDSALYLCASSSSYGTSGVYEQFFGPGTRLTVL.

V usage is TRBV10-1 and J usage is TRBJ2-1; 16 bases fit TRBD2. J gave up 1 base and V 6 bases, and 15 bases lay outside the gene matches. The germline CDR1 and CDR2 sequences are WNHNN and SYGVQD (reference sequence). This CDR3 has 21 amino acids. The CDR3: CASSPGTSGRADVGSYNEQFF. The CDR3 region has the DNA TGCGCCAGCAGCCCGGGGACTAGCGGGAGGGCCGATGTAGGATCCTACAATGAGCAGTTCTTC.